The present TCR beta chain was sequenced within a study of blood T cell repertoires in COVID-19. About the study: COVID-19 samples, acute and convalescent, were from the United States, Italy and Spain.

Seattle participants joined during active infection and were tracked over time. The CDR3 has 11 residues. From germline, CDR1 is GTSNPN and CDR2 SVGIG (reference sequence). The V and J ends lost 8 bases and 1 base respectively, with 8 bases between them. This clone was seen many times. Source study methods: Reference gene primer amplification gave nucleated cell count estimates. TCRdb keeps only in-frame clones here, not all; method: immunoSEQ multiplex PCR. V and J calls and clone size are those listed in that table; D and trimming were worked out from the DNA. Among some 150,000 clones listed, 70% to 90% were seen once.

The sequence derives from a woman aged 60-75 years with COVID-19, enrolled during active disease. Sequencing was carried out using peripheral blood. The V gene is TRBV30, the J gene TRBJ1-1; D is uncertain. The CDR3 sequence: CASERNTEAFF. The CDR3 DNA follows: TGTGCCAGCGAGAGGAACACTGAAGCTTTCTTT.